The present entry profiles one TCR beta chain with its context. Its antigen is unidentified. 5'RACE template switching with UMIs generated TCR beta cDNA. TCRdb derives one entry per CDR3 protein from the 5' RACE reads, leaving out DNA. The sample holds tens of thousands of distinct CDR3 sequences. The data derive from a study of T cells expressing NK-cell markers. Study as a whole: The sequencing cohort of eight donors included seven HCMV-seropositive individuals and one seronegative individual. Overall study results and limits: A handful of donors likewise had their CD3+CD56-NKG2C+ fraction led by these clonotypes.

Germline CDR1 reads MNHEY; CDR2 reads SMNVEV (reference sequence). This CDR3 has 14 residues. This TCR was sampled from a woman between 18 and 75 years old in good health. The sequencing input was blood T cells: a sorted CD56 or NKG2C T cell subset, CD4+ or CD8+ T cells, or bulk PBMC T cells (not recorded which). The chain is built from TRBV27 and TRBJ1-1. CDR3 region: CASSLGPANTEAFF.